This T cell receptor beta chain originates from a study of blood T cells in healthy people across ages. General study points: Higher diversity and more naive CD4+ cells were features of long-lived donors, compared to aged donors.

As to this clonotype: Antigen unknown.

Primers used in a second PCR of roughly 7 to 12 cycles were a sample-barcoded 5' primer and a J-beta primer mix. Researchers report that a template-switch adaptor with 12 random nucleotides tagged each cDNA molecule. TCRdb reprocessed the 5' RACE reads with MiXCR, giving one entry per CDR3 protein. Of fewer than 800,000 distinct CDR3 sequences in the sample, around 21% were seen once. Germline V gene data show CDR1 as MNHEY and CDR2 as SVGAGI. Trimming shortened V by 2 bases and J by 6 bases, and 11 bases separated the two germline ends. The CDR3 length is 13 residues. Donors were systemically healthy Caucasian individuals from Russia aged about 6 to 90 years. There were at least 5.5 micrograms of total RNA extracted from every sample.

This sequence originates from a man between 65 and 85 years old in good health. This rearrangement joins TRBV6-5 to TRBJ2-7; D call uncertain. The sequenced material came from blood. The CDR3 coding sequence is TGTGCCAGCAGTTACGCCGTCCGGGCCGAGCAGTACTTC. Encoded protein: CASSYAVRAEQYF.